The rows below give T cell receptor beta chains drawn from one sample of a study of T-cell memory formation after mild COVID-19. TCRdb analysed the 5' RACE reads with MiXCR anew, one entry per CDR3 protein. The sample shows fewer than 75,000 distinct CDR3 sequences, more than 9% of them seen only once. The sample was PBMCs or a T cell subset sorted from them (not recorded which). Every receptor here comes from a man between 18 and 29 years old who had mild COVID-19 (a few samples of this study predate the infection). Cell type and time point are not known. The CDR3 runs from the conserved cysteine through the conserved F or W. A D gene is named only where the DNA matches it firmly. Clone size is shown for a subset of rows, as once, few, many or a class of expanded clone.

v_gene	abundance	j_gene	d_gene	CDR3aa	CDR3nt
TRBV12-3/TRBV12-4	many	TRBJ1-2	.	CASSGVQAAGYTF	TGTGCCAGCAGTGGGGTCCAGGCAGCTGGCTACACCTTC
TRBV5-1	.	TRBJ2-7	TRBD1	CASSFQQGSGEQYF	TGCGCCAGCAGCTTCCAACAGGGGTCGGGCGAGCAGTACTTC
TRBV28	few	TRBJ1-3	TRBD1	CASSLDTGARSSGNTIYF	TGTGCCAGCAGTTTGGATACAGGGGCCAGGAGCTCTGGAAACACCATATATTTT
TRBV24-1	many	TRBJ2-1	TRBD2	CATSDESGGSYNEQFF	TGTGCCACCAGTGATGAAAGCGGGGGCTCCTACAATGAGCAGTTCTTC
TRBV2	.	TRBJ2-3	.	CASRVYTDTQYF	TGTGCCAGCAGGGTGTACACAGATACGCAGTATTTT
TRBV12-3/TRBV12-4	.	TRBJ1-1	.	CASSDRGDTEAFF	TGTGCCAGCAGTGATAGGGGAGACACTGAAGCTTTCTTT
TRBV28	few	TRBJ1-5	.	CASSLWKAGNQPQHF	TGTGCCAGCAGTTTGTGGAAGGCAGGCAATCAGCCCCAGCATTTT
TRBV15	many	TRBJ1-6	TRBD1	CATSSRTGTNSPLHF	TGTGCCACCAGCAGTCGGACAGGGACGAATTCACCCCTCCACTTT
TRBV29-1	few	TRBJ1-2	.	CSVEDRQNYGYTF	TGCAGCGTTGAAGATCGTCAGAACTATGGCTACACCTTC
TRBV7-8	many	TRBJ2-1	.	CASSPEMGSGAYNEQFF	TGTGCCAGCAGCCCTGAGATGGGTTCGGGGGCCTACAATGAGCAGTTCTTC
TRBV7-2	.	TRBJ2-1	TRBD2	CASSPGLAGGSGEQFF	TGTGCCAGCAGCCCGGGACTAGCGGGGGGCTCCGGTGAGCAGTTCTTC
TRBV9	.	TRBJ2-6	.	CASSVPLSGANVLTF	TGTGCCAGCAGCGTTCCCCTCTCTGGGGCCAACGTCCTGACTTTC
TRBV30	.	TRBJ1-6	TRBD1	CAWSYGGQSSPLHF	TGTGCCTGGAGTTACGGGGGACAGAGTTCACCCCTCCACTTT